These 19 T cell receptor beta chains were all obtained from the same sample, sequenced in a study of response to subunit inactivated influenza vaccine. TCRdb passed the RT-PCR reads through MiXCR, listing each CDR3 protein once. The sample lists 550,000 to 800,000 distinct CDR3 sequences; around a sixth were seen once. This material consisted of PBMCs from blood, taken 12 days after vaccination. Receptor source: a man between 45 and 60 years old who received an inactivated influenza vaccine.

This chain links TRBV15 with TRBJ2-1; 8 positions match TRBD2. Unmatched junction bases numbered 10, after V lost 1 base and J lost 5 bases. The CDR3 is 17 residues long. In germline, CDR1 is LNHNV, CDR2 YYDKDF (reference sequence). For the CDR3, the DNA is TGTGCCACCAGCAGAGTATTGAGCGGGAGCTTTGACAATGAGCAGTTCTTC. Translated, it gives CATSRVLSGSFDNEQFF.

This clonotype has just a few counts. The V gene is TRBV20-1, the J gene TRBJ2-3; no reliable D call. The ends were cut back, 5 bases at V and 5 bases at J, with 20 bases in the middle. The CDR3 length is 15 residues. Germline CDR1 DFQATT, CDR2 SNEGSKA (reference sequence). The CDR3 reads CSAPRLVRAVDTQYF. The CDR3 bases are TGCAGTGCTCCCCGATTGGTCCGGGCGGTAGATACGCAGTATTTT.

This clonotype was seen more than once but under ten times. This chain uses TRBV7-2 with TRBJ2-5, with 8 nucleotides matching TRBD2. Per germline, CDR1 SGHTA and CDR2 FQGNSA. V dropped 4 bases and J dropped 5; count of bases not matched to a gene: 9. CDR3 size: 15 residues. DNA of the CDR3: TGTGCCAGCAGCTATCCCCGGGTAGCGGGGGAGACCCAGTACTTC. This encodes CASSYPRVAGETQYF.

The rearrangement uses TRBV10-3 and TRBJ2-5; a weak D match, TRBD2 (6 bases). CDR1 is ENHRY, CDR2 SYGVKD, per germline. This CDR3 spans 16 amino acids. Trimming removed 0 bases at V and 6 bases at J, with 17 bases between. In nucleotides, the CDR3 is TGTGCCATCAGTGAGTCGGGTAGCGGCCGACCCCAGACCCAGTACTTC. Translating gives CAISESGSGRPQTQYF.

The CDR3 protein is CASSFRRTARSYNEQFF. CDR3 DNA: TGTGCCAGCAGCTTTCGAAGGACGGCTAGAAGCTACAATGAGCAGTTCTTC. The chain recombines TRBV7-8 with TRBJ2-1; D unclear. Germline assignment: CDR1 SGHVS and CDR2 FQNEAQ. Trimming removed 3 bases from V and 3 bases from J, with 18 bases in between. The CDR3 is 17 residues long.

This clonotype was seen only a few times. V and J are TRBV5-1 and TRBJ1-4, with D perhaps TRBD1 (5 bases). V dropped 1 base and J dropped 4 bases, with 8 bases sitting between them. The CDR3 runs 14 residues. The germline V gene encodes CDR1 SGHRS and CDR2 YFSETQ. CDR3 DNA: TGCGCCAGCAGCTTGCAGGGACTTAATGAAAAACTGTTTTTT. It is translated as CASSLQGLNEKLFF.

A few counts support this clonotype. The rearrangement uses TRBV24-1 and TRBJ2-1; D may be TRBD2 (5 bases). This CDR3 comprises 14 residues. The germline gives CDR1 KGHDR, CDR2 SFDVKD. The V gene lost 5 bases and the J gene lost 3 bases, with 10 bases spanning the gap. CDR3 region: CATSGGSVYNEQFF. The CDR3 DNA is TGTGCCACCAGTGGAGGGTCTGTCTACAATGAGCAGTTCTTC.

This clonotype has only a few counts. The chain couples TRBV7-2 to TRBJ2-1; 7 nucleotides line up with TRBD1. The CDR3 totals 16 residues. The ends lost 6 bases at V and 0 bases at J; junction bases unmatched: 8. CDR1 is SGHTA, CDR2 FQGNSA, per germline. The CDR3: CASSFQTGSSYNEQFF. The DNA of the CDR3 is TGTGCCAGCAGTTTCCAGACAGGGAGCTCCTACAATGAGCAGTTCTTC.

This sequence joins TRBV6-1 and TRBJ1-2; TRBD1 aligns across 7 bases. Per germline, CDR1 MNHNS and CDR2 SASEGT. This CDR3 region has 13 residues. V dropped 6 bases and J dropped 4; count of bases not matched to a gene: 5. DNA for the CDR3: TGTGCCAGCAGCCAGGGGGGTATCTATGGCTACACCTTC. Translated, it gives CASSQGGIYGYTF.

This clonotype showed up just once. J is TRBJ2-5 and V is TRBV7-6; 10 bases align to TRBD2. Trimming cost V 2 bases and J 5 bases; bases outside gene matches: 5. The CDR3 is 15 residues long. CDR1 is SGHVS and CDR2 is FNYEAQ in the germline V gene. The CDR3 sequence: CASSLSGGAAETQYF. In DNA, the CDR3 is TGTGCCAGCAGCTTAAGCGGGGGGGCCGCGGAGACCCAGTACTTC.

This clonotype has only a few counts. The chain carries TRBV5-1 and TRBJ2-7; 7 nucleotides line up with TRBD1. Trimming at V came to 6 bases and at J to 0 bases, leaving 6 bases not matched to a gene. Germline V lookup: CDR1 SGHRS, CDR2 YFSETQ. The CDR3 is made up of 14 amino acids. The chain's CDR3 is CASTAWDSSYEQYF. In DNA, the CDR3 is TGCGCCAGCACCGCCTGGGACAGCTCCTACGAGCAGTACTTC.

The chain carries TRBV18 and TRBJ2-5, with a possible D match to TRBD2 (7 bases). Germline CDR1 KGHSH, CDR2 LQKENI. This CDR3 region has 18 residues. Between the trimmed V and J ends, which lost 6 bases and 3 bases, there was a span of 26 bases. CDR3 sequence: CASSPSRGAPDAKETQYF. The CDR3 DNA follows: TGTGCCAGCTCCCCCTCCCGGGGGGCTCCTGACGCGAAAGAGACCCAGTACTTC.

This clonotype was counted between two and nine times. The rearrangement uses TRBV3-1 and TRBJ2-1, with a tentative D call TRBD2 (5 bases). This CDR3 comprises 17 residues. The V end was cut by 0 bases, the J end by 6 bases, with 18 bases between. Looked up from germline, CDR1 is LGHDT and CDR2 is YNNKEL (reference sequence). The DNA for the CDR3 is TGTGCCAGCAGCCAAGATGGCCTAGCATTGTCTGGCAATGAGCAGTTCTTC. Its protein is CASSQDGLALSGNEQFF.

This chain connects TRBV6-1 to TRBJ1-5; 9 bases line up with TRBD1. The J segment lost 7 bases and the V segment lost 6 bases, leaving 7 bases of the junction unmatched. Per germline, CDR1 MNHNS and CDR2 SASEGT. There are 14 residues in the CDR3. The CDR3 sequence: CASRRQGELQPQHF. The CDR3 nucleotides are TGTGCCAGCAGGCGACAGGGGGAGTTACAGCCCCAGCATTTT.

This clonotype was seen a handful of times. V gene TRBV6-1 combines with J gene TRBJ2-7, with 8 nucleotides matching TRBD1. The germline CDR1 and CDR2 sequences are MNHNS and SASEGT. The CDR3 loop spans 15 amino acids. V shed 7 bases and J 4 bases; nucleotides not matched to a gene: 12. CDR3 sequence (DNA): TGTGCCAGCACCCAACCAGGGCAGGGGGCGTACGAGCAGTACTTC. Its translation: CASTQPGQGAYEQYF.

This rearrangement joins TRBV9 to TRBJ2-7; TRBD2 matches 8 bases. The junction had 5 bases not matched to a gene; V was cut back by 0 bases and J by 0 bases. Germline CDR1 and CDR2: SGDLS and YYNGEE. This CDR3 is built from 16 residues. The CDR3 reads CASSVDTGGSSYEQYF. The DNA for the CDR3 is TGTGCCAGCAGCGTAGATACGGGAGGGAGCTCCTACGAGCAGTACTTC.

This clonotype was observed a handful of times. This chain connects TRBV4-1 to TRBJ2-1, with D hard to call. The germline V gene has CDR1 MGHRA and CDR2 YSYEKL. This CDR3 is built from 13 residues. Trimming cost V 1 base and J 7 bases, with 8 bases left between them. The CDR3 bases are TGCGCCAGCAGCCAAGGTAGCAGGAATGAGCAGTTCTTC. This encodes CASSQGSRNEQFF.

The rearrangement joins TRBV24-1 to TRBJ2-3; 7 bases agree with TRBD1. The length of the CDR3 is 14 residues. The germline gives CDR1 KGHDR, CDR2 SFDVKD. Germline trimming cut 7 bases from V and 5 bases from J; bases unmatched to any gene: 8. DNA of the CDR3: TGTGCCACCAGCGAGGGGGCGGTTGAAGATACGCAGTATTTT. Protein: CATSEGAVEDTQYF.

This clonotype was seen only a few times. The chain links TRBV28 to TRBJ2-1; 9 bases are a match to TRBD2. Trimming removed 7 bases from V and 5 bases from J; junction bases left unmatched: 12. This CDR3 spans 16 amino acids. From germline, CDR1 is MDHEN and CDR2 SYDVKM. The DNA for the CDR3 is TGTGCCAGCAAATCGGCGGGAGGGCCTTATAACAATGAGCAGTTCTTC. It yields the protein CASKSAGGPYNNEQFF.